What follows are 28 T cell receptor beta chains derived from one specimen sequenced in a study of CD8 T cells in Susac syndrome. Random hexamers primed reverse transcription of about 0.5 to 1 ug RNA. From the immunoSEQ multiplex PCR reads, TCRdb called clonotypes with MiXCR, one entry per CDR3 protein. The profile covers more than 95,000 distinct CDR3 sequences, with approximately 93% appearing a single time and roughly 0.3% taken by the ten largest. Sequencing was carried out using CD8+ T cells from PBMCs. The receptors derive from a human donor with multiple sclerosis.

The V and J genes are TRBV4-1 and TRBJ2-7; 9 nucleotides match TRBD1. Per the germline V gene, CDR1 is MGHRA and CDR2 is YSYEKL. J was trimmed by 4 bases and V by 4 bases; bases with no gene match: 5. This CDR3 has 14 residues. The CDR3 bases are TGCGCCAGCAGCCCTCGACAGGGGGATTACGAGCAGTACGTC. This sequence encodes CASSPRQGDYEQYV.

The chain recombines TRBV13 with TRBJ1-2; D gene ambiguous. The CDR3 has 13 amino acids. Germline V gene lookup returns CDR1 PRHDT and CDR2 FYEKMQ (reference sequence). V gave up 2 bases and J gave up 4 bases, with 8 bases separating them. The CDR3 is CASSLFQSYGYTF. CDR3 in DNA: TGTGCCAGCAGCTTATTCCAGTCCTATGGCTACACCTTC.

In DNA form, the CDR3 reads TGTGCCAGCAGCTCGCGGACAGGACTATCCTACGAGCAGTACTTC. Translating gives CASSSRTGLSYEQYF. The chain links TRBV3-1 to TRBJ2-7; weak D call: TRBD1 (7 bases). The CDR3 loop spans 15 amino acids. Looked up from germline, CDR1 is LGHDT and CDR2 is YNNKEL (reference sequence). Trimming cost V 5 bases and J 1 base, with 15 bases left between them.

The chain combines TRBV29-1 with TRBJ2-6; D gene ambiguous. With 7 bases removed from V and 0 bases from J, the gap between germline ends came to 7 bases. The CDR3 has 13 amino acids. Germline V gene lookup returns CDR1 SQVTM and CDR2 ANQGSEA. The CDR3 sequence is CSARGSGANVLTF. CDR3 nucleotides: TGCAGCGCCAGAGGCTCTGGGGCCAACGTCCTGACTTTC.

V and J are TRBV20-1 and TRBJ1-4; D is uncertain. Trimming shortened V by 6 bases and J by 10 bases, and 12 bases separated the two germline ends. Germline CDR1 and CDR2: DFQATT and SNEGSKA (reference sequence). The CDR3 contains 11 residues. CDR3 protein: CSAPTIRKLFF. The CDR3, as DNA: TGCAGTGCCCCGACCATTCGAAAACTGTTTTTT.

The chain uses TRBV25-1 and TRBJ1-1; D call uncertain. Looked up from germline, CDR1 is MGHDK and CDR2 is SYGVNS. The length of the CDR3 is 19 residues. With 5 bases removed from V and 4 bases from J, the gap between germline ends came to 29 bases. The CDR3, as DNA: TGTGCCAGCAGTCCCCCAACCGGGTCGGGCAGCAACAGCGGCACTGAAGCTTTCTTT. It encodes CASSPPTGSGSNSGTEAFF. Full variable domain (outside the CDR3, taken from reference TRBV25-1 and TRBJ1-1): EADIYQTPRYLVIGTGKKITLECSQTMGHDKMYWYQQDPGMELHLIHYSYGVNSTEKGDLSSESTVSRIRTEHFPLTLESARPSHTSQYLCASSPPTGSGSNSGTEAFFGQGTRLTVV.

The chain uses TRBV3-1 and TRBJ1-4; 7 nucleotides align to TRBD1. The germline V gene encodes CDR1 LGHDT and CDR2 YNNKEL (reference sequence). This CDR3 has 19 amino acids. J was trimmed by 6 bases and V by 2 bases; bases with no gene match: 18. This chain's CDR3 is CASSQRPRQGLPWDEKLFF. CDR3 nucleotide sequence: TGTGCCAGCAGCCAACGCCCCCGACAGGGTTTACCCTGGGATGAAAAACTGTTTTTT.

The chain has TRBV14 and TRBJ2-7; D possibly matches TRBD1 or TRBD2 (5 bases each). The V gene's germline CDR1 is SGHDN and CDR2 FVKESK. V lost 2 bases and J 3 bases, leaving 14 bases between the germline ends. This CDR3 is 15 amino acids long. The CDR3 DNA follows: TGTGCCAGCAGCCAAAGACCGGGACGGGTCTACGAGCAGTACTTC. Translating gives CASSQRPGRVYEQYF.

This chain uses TRBV6-1 with TRBJ2-7, with 8 bases lining up with TRBD1. The CDR3 sequence is 16 residues long. Germline CDR1 and CDR2: MNHNS and SASEGT. J gave up 0 bases and V 3 bases, and 7 bases lay outside the gene matches. This CDR3 is CASSEDRELSSYEQYF. The CDR3 nucleotides are TGTGCCAGCAGTGAGGACAGGGAACTCAGCTCCTACGAGCAGTACTTC.

The sample holds a few counts of this clonotype. The chain is built from TRBV29-1 and TRBJ1-5; 8 bases map to TRBD1. The junction had 4 bases not matched to a gene; V was cut back by 3 bases and J by 6 bases. This CDR3 has 13 residues. Germline CDR1 reads SQVTM; CDR2 reads ANQGSEA. The CDR3 protein is CSVEDRVGQPQHF. Here the CDR3 DNA reads TGCAGCGTTGAGGACAGGGTAGGTCAGCCCCAGCATTTT.

This clonotype was recorded once. The CDR3 loop is CSARPWREGSADTQYF. CDR3 sequence (DNA): TGCAGTGCTAGACCCTGGCGGGAGGGTTCTGCAGATACGCAGTATTTT. The chain is built from TRBV20-1 and TRBJ2-3, with TRBD2 identical over 9 bases. The CDR3 loop spans 16 amino acids. Unmatched junction bases numbered 10, after V lost 2 bases and J lost 4 bases. Per germline, CDR1 DFQATT and CDR2 SNEGSKA (reference sequence).

The V gene is TRBV4-1, the J gene TRBJ2-4; 7 nucleotides align to TRBD2. The CDR3 sequence is 17 residues long. V lost 0 bases, J lost 0 bases, and 5 bases stayed unmatched. Germline lookup yields CDR1 MGHRA and CDR2 YSYEKL. The CDR3 is CASSQERLAVAKNIQYF. DNA of the CDR3: TGCGCCAGCAGCCAAGAGCGGCTAGCGGTAGCCAAAAACATTCAGTACTTC.

The chain has TRBV9 and TRBJ2-5; 8 positions agree with TRBD2. This CDR3 has 16 residues. Germline V gene sequence: CDR1 SGDLS, CDR2 YYNGEE. V lost 0 bases, J lost 6 bases, and 10 bases stayed unmatched. For the CDR3, the DNA is TGTGCCAGCAGCGTAGATGGGTCGGGGGGGCGAAAGACCCAGTACTTC. Its protein is CASSVDGSGGRKTQYF.

The chain joins TRBV28 to TRBJ2-7; TRBD1 matches at 8 bases. Germline CDR1 is MDHEN and CDR2 is SYDVKM. This CDR3 region has 14 residues. V was pared by 6 bases and J by 2 bases, with 6 bases of the junction left unmatched. CDR3 DNA sequence: TGTGCCAGCAGATCGTCAGGGGGCCCCTACGAGCAGTACTTC. Protein product: CASRSSGGPYEQYF.

This clonotype was seen only once. The rearrangement joins TRBV28 to TRBJ2-3; maybe TRBD1 (5 bases). Per the germline V gene, CDR1 is MDHEN and CDR2 is SYDVKM. The CDR3 sequence is 12 residues long. The V end was cut by 7 bases, the J end by 10 bases, with 15 bases between. The CDR3 protein is CASNIDRGPQYF. The CDR3 nucleotides are TGTGCCAGCAATATTGATAGGGGCCCGCAGTATTTT.

The rearrangement joins TRBV27 to TRBJ1-1; TRBD1 matches at 9 bases. This CDR3 is built from 15 residues. V trimming: 5 bases; J trimming: 1 base; junction bases outside the gene matches: 5. Germline assignment: CDR1 MNHEY and CDR2 SMNVEV (reference sequence). The CDR3 spells CASSTPGQGNTEAFF. The DNA for the CDR3 is TGTGCCAGCAGTACGCCGGGACAGGGGAACACTGAAGCTTTCTTT.

This chain joins TRBV7-9 and TRBJ2-7; 7 bases match TRBD1. The CDR3 extends over 14 amino acids. V was pared by 5 bases and J by 2 bases, with 6 bases of the junction left unmatched. Looked up from germline, CDR1 is SEHNR and CDR2 is FQNEAQ (reference sequence). The CDR3 DNA reads as TGTGCCAGCAGCAGCCGGGACAGTACCTACGAGCAGTACTTC. Residues: CASSSRDSTYEQYF. Looking up the rest from reference TRBV7-9 and TRBJ2-7 gives the full variable domain: DTGVSQNPRHKITKRGQNVTFRCDPISEHNRLYWYRQTLGQGPEFLTYFQNEAQLEKSRLLSDRFSAERPKGSFSTLEIQRTEQGDSAMYLCASSSRDSTYEQYFGPGTRLTVT.

The rearrangement uses TRBV7-3 and TRBJ2-2; D not certain. The CDR3 has 14 residues. Germline lookup yields CDR1 SGHTA and CDR2 FQGTGA. Trimming stripped 0 bases from V and 4 bases from J, with 6 bases between. CDR3 loop: CASSLTGRTGELFF. In nucleotides, the CDR3 is TGTGCCAGCAGCTTAACAGGGCGCACCGGGGAGCTGTTTTTT.

The V call is TRBV15, the J call TRBJ1-1, with TRBD1 matching over 7 bases. CDR1 and CDR2 (germline): LNHNV, YYDKDF (reference sequence). The CDR3 runs to 13 residues. The trim removed 6 bases at V and 0 bases at J, leaving 1 base unmatched. CDR3 nucleotide sequence: TGTGCCACCAGGACAGGGATGAACACTGAAGCTTTCTTT. Translating gives CATRTGMNTEAFF.

The chain employs TRBV6-1 and TRBJ2-5; 7 bases are a match to TRBD2. Germline V gene sequence: CDR1 MNHNS, CDR2 SASEGT. The CDR3 extends over 15 amino acids. V was clipped by 1 base and J by 1 base; unmatched bases: 3. The CDR3 bases are TGTGCCAGCAGTGAAGACCTAGCGGTCCAAGAGACCCAGTACTTC. Translation gives CASSEDLAVQETQYF.

The V call is TRBV12-3 or TRBV12-4, the J call TRBJ2-5, with D perhaps given as TRBD1 or TRBD2 (5 bases each). The V and J ends lost 6 bases and 1 base respectively, with 12 bases between them. CDR3 length equals 14 residues. CDR3 residues: CASRGVDSQETQYF. The CDR3 DNA follows: TGTGCCAGCAGGGGGGTTGACAGCCAAGAGACCCAGTACTTC.

The CDR3 DNA sequence: TGTGCCAGCAGCTGGCACTTCCCCACGCAAGAGACCCAGTACTTC. Its protein product is CASSWHFPTQETQYF. This sequence joins TRBV21-1 and TRBJ2-5. TRBV21-1 is a pseudogene segment. The CDR3 extends over 15 amino acids.

V gene TRBV12-3 or TRBV12-4 combines with J gene TRBJ2-3, with D possibly TRBD2 on 6 matching bases. The CDR3 consists of 16 residues. Trimming removed 6 bases from V and 2 bases from J, with 18 bases in between. Here the CDR3 DNA reads TGTGCCAGCAGCCGGGGTGGGGACTCCTACACAGATACGCAGTATTTT. Translating it yields CASSRGGDSYTDTQYF.

V usage is TRBV25-1 and J usage is TRBJ2-7; D uncertain. Between the trimmed V and J ends, which lost 2 bases and 4 bases, there was a span of 6 bases. CDR1 and CDR2 (germline): MGHDK, SYGVNS. The CDR3 is 12 residues long. The CDR3 bases are TGTGCCAGCAGTGAAGGCAGGTACGAGCAGTACTTC. It is translated as CASSEGRYEQYF.

V gene TRBV5-8 combines with J gene TRBJ2-5; D might be TRBD1 or TRBD2, each matching 5 bases. V lost 2 bases and J 5 bases, leaving 16 bases between the germline ends. The CDR3 length is 15 residues. CDR1 is SGHTS, CDR2 YDEGEE, per germline. CDR3 loop: CASSLGGTPRETQYF. The CDR3 region has the DNA TGTGCCAGCAGCTTAGGTGGGACCCCACGGGAGACCCAGTACTTC.

The chain employs TRBV2 and TRBJ1-1; D is possibly TRBD1 (5 bases). CDR1 SNHLY and CDR2 FYNNEI come from the germline V gene. Trimming left V 1 base short and J 5 bases short, with 26 bases between. The CDR3 extends over 19 amino acids. Written as DNA, the CDR3 is TGTGCCAGCAGTGAAGAGGCAGGGTCGGGGCGGGGAGGAAGTACTGAAGCTTTCTTT. This gives the protein CASSEEAGSGRGGSTEAFF.

The rearrangement uses TRBV7-2 and TRBJ2-3, with TRBD2 identical over 7 bases. This CDR3 is 14 amino acids long. V dropped 4 bases and J dropped 2; count of bases not matched to a gene: 3. The germline V gene encodes CDR1 SGHTA and CDR2 FQGNSA. The CDR3 region is CASSSSGTTDTQYF. The CDR3 DNA reads as TGTGCCAGCAGCTCTAGCGGAACCACAGATACGCAGTATTTT.

This clonotype was seen a single time. The V and J genes are TRBV12-5 and TRBJ2-2; D remains ambiguous. CDR3 length: 12 residues. Germline-derived CDR1 and CDR2 are LGHNT and FRNRAP. With 0 bases removed from V and 7 bases from J, the gap between germline ends came to 3 bases. CDR3 in DNA: TGTGCTAGTGGTTTGGTACTCGGGGAGCTGTTTTTT. It encodes CASGLVLGELFF.